These 22 T cell receptor beta chains originate from one sample sequenced in a study of Graves' ophthalmopathy and Graves' hyperthyroidism. From RNA, the CDR3 regions of TCR beta chains were amplified and sequenced. HTBI primers primed a first-round RT-PCR, and a second-round multiplex PCR followed. TCRdb reanalysed the multiplex PCR reads using MiXCR and keeps one entry per CDR3 protein. The sample records 35,000 to 50,000 distinct CDR3 sequences, 50% being singletons. The sample taken for sequencing was peripheral blood. These receptors came from an adult woman with stable Graves' hyperthyroidism.

This clonotype was observed at least ten times. The chain carries TRBV11-2 and TRBJ1-6, with TRBD1 identical over 7 bases. V lost 7 bases and J lost 7; bases outside the gene matches: 7. Germline CDR1 SGHAT, CDR2 FQNNGV. The CDR3 totals 14 residues. The CDR3 DNA reads as TGTGCCAGCACCTTCACAGGGGAAAATTCACCCCTCCACTTT. It translates to CASTFTGENSPLHF.

In its sample, this clonotype was seen many times. At one boundary the junction diverges from the germline segment, which might be a read error. The chain has TRBV3-1 and TRBJ1-1; 7 bases fit TRBD1. Per germline, CDR1 LGHDT and CDR2 YNNKEL (reference sequence). This CDR3 region has 15 residues. This chain's CDR3 is CASRQAGGGDTEAFF. The CDR3 nucleotides read TGTGCCAGCCGCCAAGCAGGGGGGGGAGATACTGAAGCTTTCTTT.

This clonotype was observed many times. A clone one base away is much larger, so this may be a read error. The chain couples TRBV19 to TRBJ1-2, with a weak D call TRBD1 (5 bases). The germline V gene encodes CDR1 LNHDA and CDR2 SQIVND (reference sequence). The CDR3 length is 13 residues. This chain's CDR3 is CASSMSGDYGYAF. DNA of the CDR3: TGTGCCAGTAGTATGTCCGGGGACTATGGCTACGCCTTC.

In this sample, this clonotype turned up many times. The V gene is TRBV25-1, the J gene TRBJ2-3, with 9 bases identical to TRBD2. Germline CDR1 and CDR2: MGHDK and SYGVNS. The CDR3 consists of 15 residues. V dropped 4 bases and J dropped 1; count of bases not matched to a gene: 3. The CDR3 reads CASSGEREGTDTQYF. CDR3 DNA: TGTGCCAGCAGTGGCGAGCGGGAGGGCACAGATACGCAGTATTTT. The entire variable domain, with the rest obtained from reference TRBV25-1 and TRBJ2-3, is as follows: EADIYQTPRYLVIGTGKKITLECSQTMGHDKMYWYQQDPGMELHLIHYSYGVNSTEKGDLSSESTVSRIRTEHFPLTLESARPSHTSQYLCASSGEREGTDTQYFGPGTRLTVL.

A remark on this clonotype: A read error is likely, as this CDR3 ends without the conserved phenylalanine or tryptophan. No DNA is shown, since the ends of the CDR3 on it are uncertain; the CDR3 is the one TCRdb lists. V usage is TRBV13 and J usage is TRBJ2-5. Germline CDR1 PRHDT, CDR2 FYEKMQ (reference sequence). The CDR3 region is 15 residues in length, termini included. The CDR3 sequence: CASSPRYRDGYTFGS.

The rearrangement links TRBV7-9 to TRBJ2-5; 13 bases line up with TRBD2. The germline CDR1 and CDR2 sequences are SEHNR and FQNEAQ (reference sequence). V was clipped by 2 bases and J by 6 bases; unmatched bases: 6. This CDR3 is built from 16 residues. The CDR3 bases are TGTGCCAGCAGCTTAACTAGCGGGAGGGCCTTGCAGACCCAGTACTTC. Translating it yields CASSLTSGRALQTQYF.

The chain uses TRBV24-1 and TRBJ2-5, with 14 bases that match TRBD2. The CDR3 has 15 amino acids. With V trimmed by 4 bases and J by 5 bases, 2 bases remained unmatched. Germline V gives CDR1 KGHDR, CDR2 SFDVKD. The CDR3 protein is CATSERLAGGETQYF. CDR3 DNA sequence: TGTGCCACCAGTGAACGACTAGCGGGAGGGGAGACCCAGTACTTC.

This clonotype appeared a few times. Relative to the germline gene, one junction end is altered; a read error may explain this. The chain has TRBV20-1 and TRBJ1-3; 8 nucleotides align to TRBD1. CDR3 size: 13 residues. Germline V CDR1 and CDR2: DFQATT, SNEGSKA (reference sequence). CDR3 residues: CCAPQGGGNTIYF. CDR3 nucleotides: TGCTGTGCGCCACAGGGGGGTGGAAACACCATATATTTT.

This clonotype was recorded at least ten times. The CDR3 DNA sequence: TGCGCCAGCAGCTTGGAAAATTTTGCCTACGAGCAGTACTTC. Translating gives CASSLENFAYEQYF. V and J are TRBV5-1 and TRBJ2-7; D gene ambiguous. The CDR3 contains 14 residues. V lost 0 bases to trimming and J lost 2 bases, with 9 bases between them. Germline V CDR1 and CDR2: SGHRS, YFSETQ.

Turning to this clonotype: The CDR3 end shows no conserved phenylalanine or tryptophan, and so a read error is likely. V is TRBV12-5 and J is TRBJ1-2, with 7 bases fitting TRBD1. The CDR3 contains 15 residues. Germline V gene sequence: CDR1 LGHNT, CDR2 FRNRAP. The DNA of the CDR3 is TGTGCCAGCAGTACCGGGACAGTAGACCGCTGTGGCTACACCCTC. It is translated as CASSTGTVDRCGYTL.

The chain has TRBV20-1 and TRBJ1-2, with D unclear. The CDR3 is made up of 16 amino acids. CDR1 is DFQATT, CDR2 SNEGSKA, per germline (reference sequence). Trimming pared 3 bases from V and 3 bases from J, leaving 20 bases between. The DNA for the CDR3 is TGCAGTGCTAGCCCCAAGGGTCGCCGCGGGGACTATGGCTACACCTTC. The encoded protein is CSASPKGRRGDYGYTF.

A note on this clonotype: Germline is not matched at one junction end, which may reflect a read error. The V call is TRBV2, the J call TRBJ2-2; no clear D gene. The J call may be in error: the DNA end matches TRBJ1-1 better. The CDR3 has 15 residues. Germline assignment: CDR1 SNHLY and CDR2 FYNNEI. CDR3 residues: CASSEGVSGSPEAFF. CDR3 nucleotides: TGTGCCAGCAGTGAAGGGGTCAGTGGAAGTCCTGAGGCTTTCTTT.

Details on this clonotype: This CDR3 is missing its conserved last phenylalanine or tryptophan, likely due to a read error. The V call is TRBV5-4, the J call TRBJ2-3, with 9 bases aligning to TRBD1. This CDR3 comprises 16 residues. CDR1 and CDR2 from the germline V gene are SGHNT and YYREEE (reference sequence). DNA for the CDR3: TGTGCCAGCAGTTTGGACAGGGGAGTTCGCGCAGATACGCAGTATTCT. It specifies CASSLDRGVRADTQYS.

This clonotype was picked up many times. The CDR3 nucleotides read TGTGCCAGCAGCCGCAAGGGACAGGGGGTAAACTATGGCTACACCTTC. Its protein is CASSRKGQGVNYGYTF. The V gene is TRBV5-8, the J gene TRBJ1-2; the match to TRBD1 covers 11 bases. V lost 4 bases and J lost 2; bases outside the gene matches: 7. The CDR3 consists of 16 residues. Per the germline V gene, CDR1 is SGHTS and CDR2 is YDEGEE.

The chain has TRBV27 and TRBJ2-3, with D maybe TRBD2 (6 bases). V was cut by 8 bases and J by 5 bases, with 11 bases left in between. This CDR3 has 12 amino acids. From germline, CDR1 is MNHEY and CDR2 SMNVEV (reference sequence). The CDR3 DNA follows: TGTGCCAGCGGGAGGAGGGTAGATACGCAGTATTTT. It translates to CASGRRVDTQYF.

The V call is TRBV15, the J call TRBJ1-2; 8 nucleotides line up with TRBD1. CDR1 and CDR2 from the germline V gene are LNHNV and YYDKDF (reference sequence). This CDR3 is 14 amino acids long. The V segment lost 4 bases and the J segment 5 bases; nucleotides outside the gene matches: 6. The CDR3 bases are TGTGCCACCAGCATAGACAGGGGCGGGTATGGCTACACCTTC. Its protein product is CATSIDRGGYGYTF.

As regards this clonotype: One junction end does not reproduce the germline sequence, and a read error may be involved. V usage is TRBV7-9 and J usage is TRBJ1-2; TRBD1 agrees at 12 bases. Looked up from germline, CDR1 is SEHNR and CDR2 is FQNEAQ (reference sequence). The CDR3 spans 17 residues. The CDR3 spells CASSQDLGTGGEYGYTF. The DNA for the CDR3 is TGCGCCAGCAGCCAAGATTTGGGGACAGGGGGCGAGTATGGCTACACCTTC.

This clonotype was counted ten times or more. The chain combines TRBV20-1 with TRBJ2-6; no reliable D call. Germline V gene lookup returns CDR1 DFQATT and CDR2 SNEGSKA (reference sequence). The V gene lost 6 bases and the J gene lost 0 bases, with 9 bases spanning the gap. This CDR3 is 14 amino acids long. CDR3 nucleotide sequence: TGCAGTGCCAGACCGGACTCTGGGGCCAACGTCCTGACTTTC. The encoded protein is CSARPDSGANVLTF.

This chain links TRBV9 with TRBJ2-7; 11 nucleotides agree with TRBD1. The J segment lost 7 bases and the V segment lost 4 bases, leaving 4 bases of the junction unmatched. Germline values: CDR1 SGDLS, CDR2 YYNGEE. The CDR3 sequence is 13 residues long. CDR3 nucleotides: TGTGCCAGCAGCCGGACAGGGGGCAATGAGCAGTACTTC. The encoded protein is CASSRTGGNEQYF.

At least ten counts were recorded for this clonotype. This sequence joins TRBV3-1 and TRBJ1-4; D is perhaps TRBD1 (5 bases). CDR3 size: 13 residues. Germline V gene lookup returns CDR1 LGHDT and CDR2 YNNKEL (reference sequence). V lost 1 base to trimming and J lost 8 bases, with 8 bases between them. The CDR3, as DNA: TGTGCCAGCAGCCAAGGGGGGGGAGAAAAACTGTTTTTT. Translating gives CASSQGGGEKLFF.

V gene TRBV19 combines with J gene TRBJ2-5; unclear D gene. The CDR3 extends over 13 amino acids. Germline values: CDR1 LNHDA, CDR2 SQIVND (reference sequence). V lost 1 base and J lost 2, with 5 bases in between. The CDR3 loop is CASSIGQQETQYF. The CDR3 bases are TGTGCCAGTAGTATAGGACAACAAGAGACCCAGTACTTC.

The chain links TRBV10-3 to TRBJ1-2; perhaps TRBD1 as D (6 bases). Germline values: CDR1 ENHRY, CDR2 SYGVKD. This CDR3 region has 14 residues. Trimming shortened V by 4 bases and J by 4 bases, and 13 bases separated the two germline ends. CDR3: CAISGAGALYGYTF. Here the CDR3 DNA reads TGTGCCATCAGTGGAGCGGGGGCCCTCTATGGCTACACCTTC.